This T cell receptor beta chain is drawn from a study of Graves' ophthalmopathy and Graves' hyperthyroidism. A note on this clonotype: Its antigen is undetermined.

Study-wide results and limits: Separation of ophthalmopathy from stable hyperthyroidism was achieved by a 13-signature model, at approximately 88% sensitivity and roughly 77% specificity.

The CDR3 has 14 residues. Germline CDR1 is SQVTM and CDR2 is ANQGSEA. V shed 7 bases and J shed 6 bases, with 18 bases lying between them. The authors amplified TCR beta CDR3 regions, and they did so from RNA transcripts for repertoire sequencing. Following a first-round RT-PCR that used HTBI primers, a second-round multiplex PCR was carried out. One entry per CDR3 protein, called by TCRdb with MiXCR from the multiplex PCR reads. The sample records about 400,000 distinct CDR3 sequences, around 21% being singletons. The J gene is TRBJ2-2, the V gene TRBV29-1; maybe TRBD2 (5 bases). The sample consisted of peripheral blood. The sequence derives from a woman younger than 35 with stable Graves' hyperthyroidism. CDR3 in amino acids: CSGSANQDSGELFF. As DNA, the CDR3 is TGCAGCGGTAGCGCTAATCAGGACTCCGGGGAGCTGTTTTTT.